What follows are 2 T cell receptor beta chains derived from one specimen sequenced in a study of blood T cells in healthy people across ages. Through a sample-barcoded 5' primer and a J-beta primer mix, a second PCR was run for about 6 to 12 cycles. TCRdb reprocessed the 5' RACE reads via MiXCR and lists one record per CDR3 protein. The sample includes fewer than 2 million distinct CDR3 sequences, more than 35% seen only once; the top ten take under 25%. Material: blood. Receptors were obtained from a human donor in good health.

The rearrangement joins TRBV20-1 to TRBJ2-7, with D tentatively TRBD1 (5 bases). The CDR3 runs to 14 residues. Germline lookup yields CDR1 DFQATT and CDR2 SNEGSKA (reference sequence). Trimming removed 4 bases from V and 3 bases from J, with 16 bases in between. The DNA for the CDR3 is TGCAGTGCTACCCGGCCTGACAGTTTCTACGAGCAGTACTTC. Protein product: CSATRPDSFYEQYF.

In its sample, this clonotype was seen a few times. A much larger clone lies a single base off, so this may be a read error. The gene calls are TRBV7-2 and TRBJ1-2, with no clear D. Per the germline V gene, CDR1 is SGHTA and CDR2 is FQGNSA. The V and J ends lost 1 base and 10 bases respectively, with 13 bases between them. The CDR3 length is 13 residues. The CDR3 DNA sequence: TGTGCCAGCAGCTTAGTTGAACGGTACTACTACACCTTC. This gives the protein CASSLVERYYYTF.